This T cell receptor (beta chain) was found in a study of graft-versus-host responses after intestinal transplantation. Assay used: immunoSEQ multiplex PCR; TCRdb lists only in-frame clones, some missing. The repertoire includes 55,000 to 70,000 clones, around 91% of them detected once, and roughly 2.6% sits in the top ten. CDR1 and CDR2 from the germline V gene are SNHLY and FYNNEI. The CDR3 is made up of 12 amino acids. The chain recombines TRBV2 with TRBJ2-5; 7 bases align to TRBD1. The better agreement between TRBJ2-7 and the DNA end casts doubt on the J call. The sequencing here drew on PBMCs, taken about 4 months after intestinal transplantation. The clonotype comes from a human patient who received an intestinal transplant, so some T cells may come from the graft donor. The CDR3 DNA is TGTGCCAGCAGGGACAGGTCCTACGAGCAGTACTTC. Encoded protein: CASRDRSYEQYF.